The present T cell receptor beta chain was sequenced within a study of cytomegalovirus exposure and HLA in healthy donors. Notes on the study in general: The analysis excluded some indistinguishable V segments, including TRBV6-2 and TRBV6-3.

Germline values: CDR1 LNHNV, CDR2 YYDKDF (reference sequence). Trimming removed 1 base at V and 1 base at J, with 10 bases between. CDR3 length equals 15 residues. Amplification used 60 Vbeta primers and 13 Jbeta primers. TCRdb's copy holds only in-frame clones and misses some; the assay was immunoSEQ multiplex PCR. The data hold 150,000 or so clones, with roughly 74% observed a single time. Details on this clone: Antigen unknown.

The origin of this receptor is a man aged 18 to 29 in good health and CMV-seropositive. The gene calls are TRBV15 and TRBJ1-1; the D is unclear. Sequencing used PBMCs. CDR3 bases: TGTGCCACCAGCAGAGCCCTAGCCGGGAACACTGAAGCTTTCTTT. Its translation: CATSRALAGNTEAFF.